A single sample is the source of the 2 T cell receptor beta chains below, sequenced in a study of T cells in Graves' hyperthyroidism and ophthalmopathy. What was amplified from RNA transcripts were TCR beta CDR3 regions. The study used the HTBI primer set for a first-round RT-PCR of the TCR CDR3. TCRdb ran MiXCR on the multiplex PCR reads and lists one entry per CDR3 protein. The data hold about 300,000 distinct CDR3 sequences, with approximately 15% observed a single time. Sequencing used blood. These receptors all stem from a man aged 25-45 years with Graves' hyperthyroidism.

The V call is TRBV6-1, the J call TRBJ2-2, with TRBD1 matching 11 bases. This CDR3 spans 15 amino acids. Germline values: CDR1 MNHNS, CDR2 SASEGT. J gave up 7 bases and V 7 bases, and 8 bases lay outside the gene matches. For the CDR3, the DNA is TGTGCCAGCATCCTCGGACAGGGGGCGGGCGGGGAGCTGTTTTTT. Amino acids: CASILGQGAGGELFF.

This clonotype was seen many times. In DNA, the CDR3 is TGTGCCAGCAGCTTAGCGGGAGAGGGAGGCTACGAGCAGTACTTC. It is translated as CASSLAGEGGYEQYF. The chain carries TRBV7-2 and TRBJ2-7; maybe TRBD2 (6 bases). This CDR3 is 15 amino acids long. Germline CDR1 is SGHTA and CDR2 is FQGNSA. The germline V and J ends were trimmed by 0 bases and 3 bases, with 12 bases remaining between them.